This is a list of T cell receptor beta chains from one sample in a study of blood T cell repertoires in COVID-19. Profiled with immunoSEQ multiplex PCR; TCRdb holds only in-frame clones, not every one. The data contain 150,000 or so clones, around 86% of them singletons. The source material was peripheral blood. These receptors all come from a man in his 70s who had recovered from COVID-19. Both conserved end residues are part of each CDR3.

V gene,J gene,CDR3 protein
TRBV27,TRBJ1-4,CASSKPPGQAGGEKLFF
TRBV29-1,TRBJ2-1,CSVEPGQGIRMGNEQFF
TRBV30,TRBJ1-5,CAWTKQGGSQPQHF
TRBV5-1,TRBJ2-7,CASSSRTGWNYEQYF
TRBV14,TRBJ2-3,CASSARLDVPDTQYF
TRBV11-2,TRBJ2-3,CASSLELAGGVNTQYF
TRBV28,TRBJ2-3,CAAGALSTDTQYF
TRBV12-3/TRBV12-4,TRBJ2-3,CASSWTLTDTQYF
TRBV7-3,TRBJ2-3,CASSPGLAGDTQYF
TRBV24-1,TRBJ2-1,CATSDLPTSGNSYNEQFF
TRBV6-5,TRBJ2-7,CASSQRLAGVYEQYF
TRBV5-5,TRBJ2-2,CASSPRGGLGTGELFF